Below are 18 T cell receptor beta chains sequenced from a single sample in a study of shared clonotypes between healthy human individuals. Assay: immunoSEQ multiplex PCR; the TCRdb copy retains only in-frame clones and omits some. The repertoire has 1,400,000 or so clones, just under 99% of them found once; the top ten carry 0.3% to 0.45%. The sample was naive CD4+ T cells sorted from blood. As for subset: CD45RA+ positively selected. Every receptor here comes from a man in his thirties or forties in good health.

This chain uses TRBV13 with TRBJ1-1; 7 bases map to TRBD1. The CDR3 length is 16 residues. Germline CDR1 reads PRHDT; CDR2 reads FYEKMQ (reference sequence). V was pared by 7 bases and J by 6 bases, with 17 bases of the junction left unmatched. CDR3 DNA: TGTGCCAGCACCTATCTTCACTCTCCCGGGACAGCTGAAGCTTTCTTT. This translates into CASTYLHSPGTAEAFF.

A note on this clone: Other DNA variants within this sample encode the same CDR3. The J gene is TRBJ2-5, the V gene TRBV18, with D possibly matching TRBD1 (5 bases). This CDR3 has 13 amino acids. Trimming cost V 3 bases and J 5 bases, with 10 bases left between them. Germline V CDR1 and CDR2: KGHSH, LQKENI. The CDR3 sequence: CASSPPGKETQYF. The CDR3 coding sequence is TGTGCCAGCTCACCTCCAGGGAAGGAGACCCAGTACTTC.

The genes are TRBV5-8 and TRBJ2-7, with 12 bases fitting TRBD2. Germline V gene data show CDR1 as SGHTS and CDR2 as YDEGEE. The CDR3 extends over 17 amino acids. The trim removed 5 bases at V and 3 bases at J, leaving 12 bases unmatched. CDR3 region: CASRPPTGLAGFYEQYF. Here the CDR3 DNA reads TGTGCCAGCAGACCCCCCACGGGACTAGCGGGTTTCTACGAGCAGTACTTC.

The CDR3 reads CASTRTGVGGGYGYTF. DNA for the CDR3: TGTGCCAGCACCAGAACAGGGGTGGGCGGTGGCTATGGCTACACCTTC. The chain uses TRBV7-8 and TRBJ1-2; 7 bases line up with TRBD1. Germline loops: CDR1 SGHVS, CDR2 FQNEAQ. The CDR3 runs to 16 residues. The J segment lost 4 bases and the V segment lost 7 bases, leaving 15 bases of the junction unmatched.

As for this clone: The same CDR3 also results from other DNA sequences found in this sample. This chain connects TRBV28 to TRBJ2-7; D call uncertain. V was cut by 5 bases and J by 0 bases, with 8 bases left in between. The CDR3 runs 13 residues. Germline V lookup: CDR1 MDHEN, CDR2 SYDVKM. The CDR3 loop is CASSPIRSYEQYF. The CDR3 nucleotides are TGTGCCAGCAGTCCAATACGCTCCTACGAGCAGTACTTC.

This chain connects TRBV6-1 to TRBJ1-2, with 10 positions matching TRBD1. V lost 4 bases to trimming and J lost 7 bases; unmatched junction nucleotides: 9. Germline CDR1 and CDR2: MNHNS and SASEGT. This CDR3 has 15 residues. The CDR3 nucleotides are TGTGCCAGCAGTGTTGGGACAGGGGATAGCCGTGGCTACACCTTC. It translates to CASSVGTGDSRGYTF.

The chain employs TRBV5-1 and TRBJ2-7; 11 nucleotides match TRBD1. From germline, CDR1 is SGHRS and CDR2 YFSETQ. The V segment lost 7 bases and the J segment 4 bases; nucleotides outside the gene matches: 7. The CDR3 runs to 14 residues. As DNA, the CDR3 is TGCGCCAGCTTTACCGGGACAGGGGGGTACGAGCAGTACTTC. It specifies CASFTGTGGYEQYF.

V gene TRBV27 combines with J gene TRBJ1-2; TRBD1 aligns across 7 bases. The CDR3 length is 15 residues. CDR1 and CDR2 from the germline V gene are MNHEY and SMNVEV (reference sequence). V trimming: 6 bases; J trimming: 0 bases; junction bases outside the gene matches: 7. Here the CDR3 reads CASRPRTGANYGYTF. For the CDR3, the DNA is TGTGCCAGCAGGCCAAGAACAGGGGCTAACTATGGCTACACCTTC.

V is TRBV28 and J is TRBJ2-7; possible D gene TRBD2, 7 bases. Germline CDR1 MDHEN, CDR2 SYDVKM. Trimming took 7 bases from V and 4 from J, leaving 11 bases between them. CDR3 length: 12 amino acids. The CDR3 DNA reads as TGTGCCAGCATGGGGGGGCGGTACGAGCAGTACTTC. This encodes CASMGGRYEQYF. Supplemented by reference TRBV28 and TRBJ2-7, the full variable domain reads DVKVTQSSRYLVKRTGEKVFLECVQDMDHENMFWYRQDPGLGLRLIYFSYDVKMKEKGDIPEGYSVSREKKERFSLILESASTNQTSMYLCASMGGRYEQYFGPGTRLTVT.

The V call is TRBV5-8, the J call TRBJ2-1; D not certain. CDR3 length equals 14 residues. Germline CDR1 SGHTS, CDR2 YDEGEE. The germline V and J ends were trimmed by 0 bases and 6 bases, with 10 bases remaining between them. CDR3 in amino acids: CASSLGWTGNEQFF. CDR3 in DNA: TGTGCCAGCAGCTTGGGATGGACGGGCAATGAGCAGTTCTTC.

This rearrangement joins TRBV5-4 to TRBJ2-1; D is possibly TRBD1 or TRBD2 (5 bases each). Deletions cut 0 bases from V and 10 bases from J, with 17 bases between. In germline, CDR1 is SGHNT, CDR2 YYREEE (reference sequence). This CDR3 is built from 15 residues. In nucleotides, the CDR3 is TGTGCCAGCAGCTTGGGGGGAATCGGGACCGGGGAGCAGTTCTTC. It specifies CASSLGGIGTGEQFF.

This clone showed up just a few times. V and J are TRBV15 and TRBJ1-4, with unresolved D. The CDR3 consists of 15 residues. Trimming removed 0 bases at V and 7 bases at J, with 12 bases between. Germline V CDR1 and CDR2: LNHNV, YYDKDF (reference sequence). CDR3 region: CATSRDDSGAEKLFF. For the CDR3, the DNA is TGTGCCACCAGCAGAGATGACTCCGGAGCTGAAAAACTGTTTTTT.

The CDR3 protein is CASSANRQLNTEAFF. The CDR3 DNA reads TGTGCCAGCAGTGCCAATCGACAGCTGAACACTGAAGCTTTCTTT. The rearrangement links TRBV25-1 to TRBJ1-1; a possible D gene is TRBD1 (5 bases). The ends were cut back, 4 bases at V and 0 bases at J, with 12 bases in the middle. The CDR3 spans 15 residues. Germline V gives CDR1 MGHDK, CDR2 SYGVNS.

V and J are TRBV7-2 and TRBJ2-3, with a tentative D call TRBD2 (5 bases). Germline V gives CDR1 SGHTA, CDR2 FQGNSA. The CDR3 spans 14 residues. The V gene lost 5 bases and the J gene lost 4 bases, with 13 bases spanning the gap. DNA for the CDR3: TGTGCCAGCAGCCTACAACTAGTCGCAGATACGCAGTATTTT. Translation gives CASSLQLVADTQYF.

The V and J genes are TRBV7-8 and TRBJ1-2; D not resolved. Germline lookup yields CDR1 SGHVS and CDR2 FQNEAQ. V lost 1 base, J lost 0 bases, and 9 bases lay in between. This CDR3 region has 15 residues. DNA for the CDR3: TGTGCCAGCAGCTTAGTATTGTCCGCTAACTATGGCTACACCTTC. It yields the protein CASSLVLSANYGYTF.

This chain uses TRBV6-4 with TRBJ2-1; TRBD2 is a possible D gene (5 bases). The CDR3 runs to 15 residues. The V end lost 2 bases, the J end lost 6 bases, and 14 bases lay between the germline ends. Per the germline V gene, CDR1 is MRHNA and CDR2 is SNTAGT. The CDR3 DNA sequence: TGTGCCAGCAGTGACATCGAGAGGGAGCTCAATGAGCAGTTCTTC. It yields the protein CASSDIERELNEQFF.

The chain recombines TRBV7-9 with TRBJ2-4, with a weak D call TRBD1 (5 bases). V was shortened by 5 bases and J by 3 bases, with 14 bases between the two germline ends. Germline loops: CDR1 SEHNR, CDR2 FQNEAQ (reference sequence). The CDR3 is 15 residues long. CDR3 amino acids: CASSAAQGGKNIQYF. In nucleotides, the CDR3 is TGTGCCAGCAGCGCAGCGCAGGGCGGCAAAAACATTCAGTACTTC.

V is TRBV29-1 and J is TRBJ2-7; TRBD1 agrees at 7 bases. CDR1 is SQVTM, CDR2 ANQGSEA, per germline. This CDR3 spans 11 amino acids. V gave up 7 bases and J gave up 4 bases; unmatched junction bases: 4. This CDR3 reads CSGQGSYEQYF. In DNA, the CDR3 is TGCAGCGGACAGGGTTCGTACGAGCAGTACTTC.